This T cell receptor beta chain derives from a study of OX40 agonist ivuxolimab in advanced cancers. About the full investigation: Ivuxolimab was an agonistic, fully human IgG2 monoclonal antibody directed against OX40 (CD134), a costimulatory receptor. Intravenous ivuxolimab was administered to patients every 2 weeks at six dose levels: 0.01, 0.1, 0.3, 1.5, 3 and 10 mg/kg. Of the approximately 50 dose-escalation patients, hepatocellular carcinoma was present in around 20, melanoma in some 15, renal cell carcinoma in 9 and head and neck cancer in 9. A male proportion of roughly 80% and a mean age of approximately 60 years, ranging from 23 to 79, were recorded for the dose-escalation cohort. Patients were allowed to have had prior anti-PD-1, anti-PD-L1 or anti-CTLA-4 therapy, and 40% of the dose-escalation patients had been treated with checkpoint inhibitors. Three dose-escalation patients achieved partial responses, one with hepatocellular carcinoma and two with cutaneous melanoma. The purpose of peripheral TCRbeta sequencing was to test whether ivuxolimab changed TCR sequence diversity and led to clonal T-cell expansion. The paper describes the monotherapy dose-escalation part (N of about 57 patients) of the phase I trial of ivuxolimab.

For sequencing of the TCRbeta CDR3 region, genomic DNA was extracted from the sorted cells. The immunoSEQ Assay was used to sequence the TCRbeta CDR3 regions. TCRdb re-hosts the immuneACCESS table, in-frame sequences only. Its copies lack some clones; in the studies checked, an unresolved V gene accounts for under half of them, and the cause for the rest is not known. This sample is represented by approximately 35,000 clones; approximately 89% of them were singletons. Of the sample, under 45% is held by the ten largest clones. Worth noting for this clone: Its antigen target is currently unknown. Base qualities are missing; no much larger clone stands one base away.

Patients with a history of autoimmune disease or receiving systemic immunosuppression were excluded from the trial. Peripheral blood for TCR sequencing was drawn from every dose cohort at baseline, at cycle 4 day 1 and at cycle 7 day 1. Samples came from an open-label, multicenter, first-in-human phase I dose-escalation trial of ivuxolimab. Adults with locally advanced or metastatic melanoma, renal cell, hepatocellular, or head and neck squamous cell carcinoma were enrolled in the trial. Before TCR sequencing, CD4+ T cells and CD8+ T cells were sorted from peripheral blood as separate populations. Study-wide findings and limitations: The antigen specificity of the clonally expanded peripheral T cells was not determined. After ivuxolimab, CD8+ T cells had more expanded clones than CD4+ T cells on average. In the 0.1-3.0 mg/kg groups, partial responders had among the lowest normalized peripheral clonal expansion, particularly in CD8+ T cells. At doses of 0.1 to 3.0 mg/kg, clonal expansion of both CD4+ and CD8+ T cells in blood was seen between baseline and week 6. Low levels of normalized T-cell clonal expansion were also seen in some patients who did not respond.

CDR1 SEHNR and CDR2 FQNEAQ were looked up in the germline V gene (reference sequence). The CDR3 covers 13 residues, taking in both the cysteine and the phenylalanine. Only the CDR3 portion is preserved as DNA: 39 bases, with reading frame beginning at the first base. At the junction V is shortened by 1 base and J by 5 bases, with 9 bases in between. This clonotype was obtained from an adult with an advanced solid tumor such as melanoma, head and neck, liver or kidney cancer. The rearranged segments are TRBV7-9 and TRBJ2-7; a tentative D match to TRBD1 spans 5 bases. This sample comprised CD4+ or CD8+ T cells sorted from blood, obtained in a trial of the OX40 agonist ivuxolimab. The nucleotides are TGTGCCAGCAGCTTAGGTTCCAGGGACGAGCAGTACTTC. This is translated as CASSLGSRDEQYF.